This T cell receptor beta chain was identified in a study of blood T cell repertoires in COVID-19. Overall study: The cDNA or gDNA used as material had been derived from T cells, B-cell-depleted T cells, or PBMCs.

Participants, about 18 to 90 years old, spanned 25 or so US areas. Among Cohort 3 donors, those recovered had two negative PCRs, clearance, or symptom resolution. Authors' methods: Quantification of nucleated cells was approximated via reference gene primer amplification. Repertoires were generated with immunoSEQ multiplex PCR, while TCRdb's copy carries only in-frame clones and drops some. The V and J calls and clone size are taken from that table; D and trimming were inferred from the DNA. The sample has approximately 440,000 clones; 87% are singletons. Germline CDR1 is SGDLS and CDR2 is YYNGEE. V trimming: 5 bases; J trimming: 4 bases; junction bases outside the gene matches: 25. There are 20 residues in the CDR3.

The chain couples TRBV9 to TRBJ1-2; 8 bases fit TRBD1. The sample consisted of PBMCs or T cells enriched from blood (not recorded which). The sequence derives from a young woman who had recovered from COVID-19. CDR3 loop: CASRGTGSTGLLTGLYGYTF. CDR3 nucleotide sequence: TGTGCCAGCAGGGGGACAGGCTCCACGGGACTTCTCACGGGACTCTATGGCTACACCTTC.